Here is one T cell receptor beta chain with its context. Its antigen remains unknown. The entry originates in a study of OX40 agonist ivuxolimab in advanced cancers. In the study overall: An agonistic anti-OX40 (CD134) antibody, ivuxolimab, was used to treat the patients.

Points from the study as a whole: Average numbers of expanded clones were greater in CD8+ T cells than in CD4+.

This CDR3 is 16 amino acids long. CDR1 SGHRS and CDR2 YFSETQ come from the germline V gene. V was clipped by 0 bases and J by 1 base, with 12 bases between them. Clones were sequenced by immunoSEQ multiplex PCR, and TCRdb holds only the in-frame ones, with some missing. The data hold around 68,000 clones, with 80% to 95% observed a single time. Material: CD4+ or CD8+ T cells sorted from blood, obtained in a trial of the OX40 agonist ivuxolimab. The rearrangement links TRBV5-1 to TRBJ2-3; D remains unclear. The receptor was isolated from an adult with an advanced solid tumor such as melanoma, head and neck, liver or kidney cancer. CDR3 amino acids: CASSLDGSTGTDTQYF. In DNA, the CDR3 is TGCGCCAGCAGCTTGGATGGTTCGACTGGCACAGATACGCAGTATTTT.